These T cell receptor beta chains were read from a single sample in a study of blood T cell repertoires in COVID-19. Sequencing was performed with immunoSEQ multiplex PCR; in TCRdb, only in-frame clones are kept and a portion is missing. This sample has some 370,000 clones, with 80% to 90% found just once. Material for sequencing was peripheral blood. These receptors all stem from a man aged 40-50 years with acute or convalescent COVID-19. Both conserved end residues are part of each CDR3. The D gene is left open where the match is weak. Clone size appears in some rows only: once, few, many, or a class for an expanded clone.

D	V	J	size	CDR3	DNA
.	TRBV19	TRBJ2-7	.	CASSISYQAYEQYF	TGTGCCAGTAGTATATCCTACCAGGCCTACGAGCAGTACTTC
.	TRBV6-5	TRBJ1-1	.	CASSYVTGLVNTEAFF	TGTGCCAGCAGTTACGTGACAGGACTAGTGAACACTGAAGCTTTCTTT
TRBD2	TRBV9	TRBJ2-5	few	CASSVGSGVIQETQYF	TGTGCCAGCAGCGTAGGGAGCGGGGTGATCCAAGAGACCCAGTACTTC
.	TRBV28	TRBJ1-5	.	CASSLPGGNQPQHF	TGTGCCAGCAGTTTGCCAGGGGGCAATCAGCCCCAGCATTTT
.	TRBV18	TRBJ1-3	.	CASSPEGFNSGNTIYF	TGTGCCAGCTCACCGGAGGGCTTCAACTCTGGAAACACCATATATTTT
.	TRBV30	TRBJ1-5	once	CAWGQNNQPQHF	TGTGCCTGGGGACAGAACAATCAGCCCCAGCATTTT
.	TRBV16	TRBJ1-5	.	CASSQGLLYSNQPQHF	TGTGCCAGCAGCCAAGGCCTCCTTTATAGCAATCAGCCCCAGCATTTT
.	TRBV24-1	TRBJ2-3	.	CATSDFSADTQYF	TGTGCCACCAGTGATTTCAGCGCAGATACGCAGTATTTT
.	TRBV9	TRBJ1-3	.	CASSVDTASSGNTIYF	TGTGCCAGCAGCGTGGACACGGCGAGCTCTGGAAACACCATATATTTT
.	TRBV19	TRBJ2-7	.	CASSFPPTPISNEQYF	TGTGCCAGTAGTTTCCCCCCGACACCTATCTCCAACGAGCAGTACTTC
TRBD1	TRBV7-3	TRBJ2-2	once	CASSRRQGTGELFF	TGTGCCAGCAGCCGACGACAGGGCACCGGGGAGCTGTTTTTT
.	TRBV9	TRBJ1-2	.	CASSPTVTNYGYTF	TGTGCCAGCAGCCCGACAGTTACTAACTATGGCTACACCTTC
TRBD1	TRBV7-3	TRBJ2-2	.	CASSLTGSGGELFF	TGTGCCAGCAGCTTGACAGGGTCGGGCGGGGAGCTGTTTTTT
TRBD2	TRBV3-1/TRBV3-2	TRBJ2-7	.	CASSQGSGGAYEQYF	TGTGCCAGCAGCCAAGGTAGCGGGGGGGCCTACGAGCAGTACTTC
.	TRBV6-5	TRBJ2-1	.	CASRPPGLYNEQFF	TGTGCCAGCAGACCCCCGGGACTGTACAATGAGCAGTTCTTC
TRBD1	TRBV13	TRBJ2-1	.	CASSADRGLEFF	TGTGCCAGCAGCGCGGACAGGGGGCTAGAGTTCTTC
.	TRBV19	TRBJ1-6	.	CASRPTSNSPLHF	TGTGCCAGCAGACCGACAAGCAATTCACCCCTCCACTTT
.	TRBV7-2	TRBJ2-7	.	CASSFIRGGNEQYF	TGTGCCAGCAGCTTTATTAGGGGAGGCAACGAGCAGTACTTC
.	TRBV10-2	TRBJ1-2	.	CASSESVKGADYGYTF	TGCGCCAGCAGTGAGTCGGTGAAAGGGGCGGACTATGGCTACACCTTC
.	TRBV7-2	TRBJ2-1	.	CASSLVAQPQYNEQFF	TGTGCCAGCAGCTTAGTTGCACAACCTCAGTACAATGAGCAGTTCTTC
.	TRBV7-9	TRBJ2-7	.	CASSLDGSYEQYF	TGTGCCAGCAGCTTAGACGGGAGCTACGAGCAGTACTTC
TRBD1	TRBV3-1/TRBV3-2	TRBJ1-5	.	CASSQGQGDQPQHF	TGTGCCAGCAGCCAAGGGCAGGGGGATCAGCCCCAGCATTTT
.	TRBV5-1	TRBJ2-7	.	CASNPTGNNYPSYEQYF	TGCGCCAGCAACCCCACAGGGAACAACTACCCCTCCTACGAGCAGTACTTC
TRBD1	TRBV27	TRBJ2-7	.	CASSFLTGLNNEQYF	TGTGCCAGCAGTTTTCTGACAGGGTTGAATAACGAGCAGTACTTC
TRBD1	TRBV18	TRBJ2-2	.	CASSPTLGTGGTGELFF	TGTGCCAGCTCACCCACTCTAGGGACAGGAGGAACCGGGGAGCTGTTTTTT
.	TRBV2	TRBJ1-2	.	CASSGGGRGLANYGYTF	TGTGCCAGCAGTGGAGGGGGACGTGGGTTGGCTAACTATGGCTACACCTTC
TRBD1	TRBV2	TRBJ1-4	.	CASRDRVEKLFF	TGTGCCAGCAGGGACAGGGTTGAAAAACTGTTTTTT
.	TRBV5-1	TRBJ1-6	.	CASSPGTGGSPLHF	TGCGCCAGCAGCCCGGGGACCGGGGGTTCACCCCTCCACTTT
TRBD1	TRBV5-6	TRBJ1-1	.	CASSLTGGDRTEAFF	TGTGCCAGCAGCTTAACAGGGGGGGATAGGACTGAAGCTTTCTTT
.	TRBV6-5	TRBJ2-7	.	CASSLTGNYEQYF	TGTGCCAGCAGTTTAACAGGGAACTACGAGCAGTACTTC
TRBD1	TRBV6-5	TRBJ1-5	once	CASSRQGGQPQHF	TGTGCCAGCAGTCGACAGGGCGGGCAGCCCCAGCATTTT
TRBD1	TRBV27	TRBJ2-7	.	CASSLQGAYEQYF	TGTGCCAGCAGTTTACAGGGGGCCTACGAGCAGTACTTC
TRBD2	TRBV6-4	TRBJ2-2	.	CASLCTGLAGRTPGSGVFF	TGTGCCAGCTTGTGCACAGGACTAGCGGGAAGAACACCGGGCTCTGGGGTGTTTTTT
TRBD2	TRBV9	TRBJ2-1	.	CASSPRLAGGPHEQFF	TGTGCCAGCAGCCCCCGACTAGCGGGGGGGCCCCATGAGCAGTTCTTC
.	TRBV29-1	TRBJ1-6	.	CSVVTSAGSPLHF	TGCAGCGTGGTGACATCAGCGGGGTCACCCCTCCACTTT
TRBD2	TRBV15	TRBJ2-5	.	CATSRTSGTQYF	TGTGCCACCAGCAGGACTAGCGGGACCCAGTACTTC
.	TRBV27	TRBJ2-1	once	CASSSPDRSEQFF	TGTGCCAGCAGTTCCCCCGATCGCAGTGAGCAGTTCTTC
TRBD2	TRBV19	TRBJ2-2	.	CASSIGLAGINTGELFF	TGTGCCAGTAGTATAGGACTAGCGGGGATCAACACCGGGGAGCTGTTTTTT
TRBD1	TRBV4-3	TRBJ2-7	.	CASSQGRAGGYEQYF	TGCGCCAGCAGCCAAGGGCGGGCAGGGGGATACGAGCAGTACTTC
.	TRBV7-9	TRBJ2-7	few	CASSGALSSYEQYF	TGTGCCAGCAGCGGGGCACTGAGCTCCTACGAGCAGTACTTC
.	TRBV6-5	TRBJ1-2	.	CASSYLPSDYGYTF	TGTGCCAGCAGTTACTTACCGTCAGACTATGGCTACACCTTC